These T cell receptor beta chains were read from a single sample in a study of graft-versus-host responses after intestinal transplantation. Produced via immunoSEQ multiplex PCR; TCRdb's table is partial and in-frame only. This table has tens of thousands of clones, 85% to 90% appearing once. These receptors' targets are unknown. The sequencing used unstimulated CD4+ T cells sorted from spleen or lymph node cells, collected before intestinal transplant. These receptor sequences come from a human donor who received an intestinal transplant. Each CDR3 is given with its conserved first and last residue. The D gene is left open where the match is weak. Rows give clone size only sometimes, using once, few, many, or a class for an expanded clone.

clone_size	v_call	j_call	d_call	cdr3_nt	cdr3_aa
.	TRBV5-1	TRBJ2-1	TRBD2	TGCGCCAGCAGCTTGACGTCCCCGGGACTAGCCTCGCGTAATGAGCAGTTCTTC	CASSLTSPGLASRNEQFF
.	TRBV4-1	TRBJ2-1	.	TGCGCCAGCAGCCAATTCGTTGTGAGGGCTGAGTCCTACAATGAGCAGTTCTTC	CASSQFVVRAESYNEQFF
once	TRBV18	TRBJ1-2	TRBD1	TGTGCCAGCTCACCACTTTCAGGGGGTAACTATGGCTACACCTTC	CASSPLSGGNYGYTF
.	TRBV5-1	TRBJ1-2	TRBD1	TGCGCCAGCAGCTTCCGGGACAGGGCCTACGGCTACACCTTC	CASSFRDRAYGYTF
few	TRBV2	TRBJ2-6	.	TGTGCCAGCAGTGAAGCTTCCAGGGCGGCTGGGGCCAACGTCCTGACTTTC	CASSEASRAAGANVLTF
.	TRBV2	TRBJ2-5	TRBD2	TGTGCCAGCGCTACTAGCGGGAGTGGAGAGACCCAGTACTTC	CASATSGSGETQYF
.	TRBV4-2	TRBJ1-1	.	TGTGCCAGCAGCCAAGGAGGCAGGGAGGTGGGAGCTTTCTTT	CASSQGGREVGAFF
.	TRBV6-1	TRBJ2-5	TRBD2	TGTGCCAGCAGGCGGGGGCAAGAGACCCAGTACTTC	CASRRGQETQYF
.	TRBV29-1	TRBJ2-3	.	TGCAGCGTTGAAGATCCAGCAGATACGCAGTATTTT	CSVEDPADTQYF
.	TRBV10-3	TRBJ2-1	TRBD2	TGTGCCATCAGCGGAACCGGGACTAGCGGGGGGGCTTCTTACAATGAGCAGTTCTTC	CAISGTGTSGGASYNEQFF
.	TRBV15	TRBJ1-2	.	TGTGCCACCAGCAGAGATCGGCAGCTAGGAGATGGCTACACCTTC	CATSRDRQLGDGYTF
.	TRBV6-1	TRBJ1-1	.	TGTGCCAGCAGTGAAGCCGGGGGGTGGAGCACTGAAGCTTTCTTT	CASSEAGGWSTEAFF
.	TRBV7-9	TRBJ2-3	TRBD1	TGTGCCCTTCGGGACAGGGGGACAGATACGCAGTATTTT	CALRDRGTDTQYF
.	TRBV7-6	TRBJ1-6	TRBD1	TGTGCCAGCAGCTTGCGGGACAGTCCGATAGGGCCCCTCCACTTT	CASSLRDSPIGPLHF
.	TRBV28	TRBJ2-1	.	TGTGCCAGCACCCCCCGAGGAAGGGGGAAGGATGAGCAGTTCTTC	CASTPRGRGKDEQFF
.	TRBV2	TRBJ1-1	.	TGTGCCAGCAGTGACTTTGAGCTTGAAGCTTTCTTT	CASSDFELEAFF
once	TRBV5-1	TRBJ2-5	.	TGCGCCAGCAGCCCCGGGTCCGGGGAGACCCAGTACTTC	CASSPGSGETQYF
.	TRBV5-1	TRBJ2-1	TRBD2	TGCGCCAGCAGCTGGGGACTAGCGGGAGGTGGCGGAAATGAGCAGTTCTTC	CASSWGLAGGGGNEQFF
.	TRBV6-1	TRBJ1-5	TRBD1	TGTGCCAGCAGGCCGACAGGGGCTCAGCCCCAGCATTTT	CASRPTGAQPQHF
.	TRBV30	TRBJ1-5	.	TGTGCCTGGAGTCCCAGCCAGGGCAATCAGCCCCAGCATTTT	CAWSPSQGNQPQHF
.	TRBV27	TRBJ1-2	TRBD1	TGTGCCAGCAGCCCTCGCAGGACAGGGGGAGTGAGAGGCTACACCTTC	CASSPRRTGGVRGYTF
.	TRBV10-3	TRBJ2-3	.	TGTGCCATCAGTGGAGGAGGTATGGAGTATTTT	CAISGGGMEYF
.	TRBV28	TRBJ2-3	.	TGTGCCAGCAGCCCTATTAGGGGGGGGCGCACAGATACGCAGTATTTT	CASSPIRGGRTDTQYF
.	TRBV2	TRBJ2-1	.	TGTGCCAGCAGCCGAGTCGGGACAGGCCTGAGCGGGAGGCGGTCCAGTGAGCAGTTCTTC	CASSRVGTGLSGRRSSEQFF
once	TRBV6-1	TRBJ2-7	TRBD2	TGTGCCAGCAGCTCCGGGACTAGCGGGGGCGAAGAGCAGTACTTC	CASSSGTSGGEEQYF
.	TRBV6-1	TRBJ2-1	.	TGTGCCAGCAGTGAAATCGGCGGATTCAATGAGCAGTTCTTC	CASSEIGGFNEQFF
few	TRBV5-6	TRBJ2-7	TRBD1	TGTGCCAGCAGCTTGGCCCGGCTACCGGGACAGGGCCACGAGCAGTACTTC	CASSLARLPGQGHEQYF
.	TRBV28	TRBJ2-1	.	TGTGCCAGCAGTTTGGGGGGTTTAGAGGGGTACAATGAGCAGTTCTTC	CASSLGGLEGYNEQFF
.	TRBV18	TRBJ2-7	.	TGTGCCAGCTCACCTGAGGCCACATCCTACGAGCAGTACTTC	CASSPEATSYEQYF
few	TRBV7-9	TRBJ1-4	TRBD1	TGTGCCAGCAGCTTGACGGACAGGGAGAAACTGTTTTTT	CASSLTDREKLFF
.	TRBV19	TRBJ1-1	.	TGTGCCAGTAGTATAGGGTACGGGAAAGTTGAAGCTTTCTTT	CASSIGYGKVEAFF
.	TRBV9	TRBJ2-3	TRBD1	TGTGCCAGCAGCCCCCTACAGGGGGCGACAGATACGCAGTATTTT	CASSPLQGATDTQYF
.	TRBV30	TRBJ2-7	.	TGTGCCTGGAGTGTACAGAGGGTAGGCGAGCAGTACTTC	CAWSVQRVGEQYF
.	TRBV4-1	TRBJ2-1	TRBD1	TGCGCCAGCAGCCAAGCGTCCGGGACAGGGGGCTTCAATGAGCAGTTCTTC	CASSQASGTGGFNEQFF
.	TRBV19	TRBJ2-7	TRBD2	TGTGCCAGTAGTAGTACCGGGACTACCTACGAGCAGTACTTC	CASSSTGTTYEQYF
.	TRBV5-1	TRBJ1-1	.	TGCGCCAGCAGCTCGGACACCCAAATGAACACTGAAGCTTTCTTT	CASSSDTQMNTEAFF
.	TRBV28	TRBJ1-5	.	TGTGCCAGCAGACTGCGACAGAGCTACAATCAGCCCCAGCATTTT	CASRLRQSYNQPQHF
.	TRBV6-5	TRBJ2-7	TRBD1	TGTGCCAGCAGTTACTCAGGGGGCGCAACCTACGAGCAGCACTTC	CASSYSGGATYEQHF
.	TRBV14	TRBJ1-5	.	TGTGCCAGCAGCCAAGGGGGCCTTGGCAATCAGCCCCAGCATTTT	CASSQGGLGNQPQHF
.	TRBV6-5	TRBJ2-7	TRBD1	TGTGCCAGCAGTTCGACAGGGTTCGCGTCAAACGAGCAGTACTTC	CASSSTGFASNEQYF
.	TRBV5-1	TRBJ1-1	TRBD1	TGCGCCAGCAGCCAAAGACAGGGGAACACTGAAGCTTTCTTT	CASSQRQGNTEAFF
.	TRBV10-1	TRBJ2-6	TRBD1	TGCGCCAGCAGTGAGAGGACAGGGTCCTACTCTGGGGCCAACGTCCTGACTTTC	CASSERTGSYSGANVLTF
few	TRBV30	TRBJ2-3	.	TGTGCCTGGAGTAGCGAGAATACGCAGTATTTT	CAWSSENTQYF
once	TRBV6-1	TRBJ2-7	TRBD1	TGTGCCAGCAGTGAATTCGGGACCGGGACAGGGGGCCAGGAGCAGTACTTC	CASSEFGTGTGGQEQYF
once	TRBV29-1	TRBJ2-2	TRBD2	TGCAGCGTTCGGACTAGCGGGAGGTCCGGGGAGCTGTTTTTT	CSVRTSGRSGELFF
few	TRBV27	TRBJ1-4	.	TGTGCCAGCAGTACGCGGCCCGGGAGCCTTAATGAAAAACTGTTTTTT	CASSTRPGSLNEKLFF
.	TRBV6-1	TRBJ1-6	.	TGTGCCAGCAGGCGTGGGAGCGATTCACCCCTCCACTTT	CASRRGSDSPLHF
.	TRBV10-3	TRBJ2-7	TRBD2	TGTGCCATCAGTGAGTCCAGCGGGAGGCGTTTTTCCTACGAGCAGTACTTC	CAISESSGRRFSYEQYF
.	TRBV10-1	TRBJ1-1	.	TGCGCCAGCAGTCGGGGGTCAGCCTCGGGGGCTTTCTTT	CASSRGSASGAFF
once	TRBV11-2	TRBJ2-7	.	TGTGCCAGCAGCTTACTCCCGGGACAAAGCGACCTCTACGAGCAGTACTTC	CASSLLPGQSDLYEQYF
few	TRBV19	TRBJ2-7	TRBD2	TGTGCCAGTAGTATTATTAGCGGGGACGAGCAGTACTTC	CASSIISGDEQYF
.	TRBV5-4	TRBJ2-3	TRBD1	TGTGCCAGCAGCCGATCAGGGGGCTCGGGGGATACGCAGTATTTT	CASSRSGGSGDTQYF
.	TRBV29-1	TRBJ2-3	TRBD1	TGCAGCGTTGAGGGACAGCGCACAGATACGCAGTATTTT	CSVEGQRTDTQYF
.	TRBV18	TRBJ2-5	.	TGTGCCAGCTCACCTAGGACTACTCAAGAGACCCAGTACTTC	CASSPRTTQETQYF
.	TRBV11-2	TRBJ2-7	.	TGTGCCAGCAGCGCTCCAGGCGGGGATTCCTACGAGCAGTACTTC	CASSAPGGDSYEQYF
.	TRBV9	TRBJ1-3	TRBD1	TGTGCCAGCAGCGGATCGGACAGGGGTTTCCCTGGAAACACCATATATTTT	CASSGSDRGFPGNTIYF